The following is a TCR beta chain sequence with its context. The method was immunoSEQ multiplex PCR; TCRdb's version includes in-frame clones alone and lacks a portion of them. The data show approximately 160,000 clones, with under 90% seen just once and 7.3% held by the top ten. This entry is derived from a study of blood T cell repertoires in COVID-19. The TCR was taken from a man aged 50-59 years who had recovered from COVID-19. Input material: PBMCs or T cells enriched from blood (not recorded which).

CDR3 DNA: TGTGCCAGCAGCTTACAAGGACAGGGCAGACCTGGTGGCAATCAGCCCCAGCATTTT. As protein: CASSLQGQGRPGGNQPQHF. V is TRBV7-3 and J is TRBJ1-5; 8 bases match TRBD1. V lost 2 bases to trimming and J lost 2 bases; unmatched junction nucleotides: 14. The CDR3 spans 19 residues. Germline V gives CDR1 SGHTA, CDR2 FQGTGA.